The present TCR beta chain was sequenced within a study of CD8 T cells in Susac syndrome (dated by TCRdb to the late 2010s). Notes on the research overall: Whether CD8+ T cell activation and differentiation in Susac syndrome was antigen driven was tested using repertoire sequencing. Clonality of the CD8+ T cell repertoire was compared between around eleven healthy donors, roughly 14 Susac syndrome patients and about 15 multiple sclerosis patients. The investigation overall reported the following: The number of individuals in the TCR sequencing and HLA analysis was recognized as being relatively small.

V is reduced by 2 bases and J by 1 base, leaving a spacing of 6 bases between them. The CDR3 has 12 amino acids, counting the end cysteine and phenylalanine. Only the CDR3 region is kept as DNA, spanning 36 bases read in frame from base 1. Taken from the germline V gene, the CDR1 and CDR2 loops are SQVTM and ANQGSEA. Comment on this clonotype: The clone's antigen remains unknown. Base qualities are not provided; no much larger clone lies one nucleotide away.

RNA was extracted with the RNeasy kit and roughly 0.45 to 1 ug was reverse transcribed using random hexamers. The immunoSEQ multiplex PCR assay, covering 54 Vbeta and 13 Jbeta segments, was used to amplify TCR beta CDR3 regions. To correct PCR amplification bias, a synthetic template baseline was used for both primer optimization and computational correction. On the study's bioinformatics: Reads were annotated to V, D and J genes per IMGT and analyzed with immunoSEQ Analyzer, keeping only productive sequences. Clonality was calculated as one minus the Shannon entropy normalized by log2 of the number of productive unique sequences. Public and private clones were assessed among the 100 most prevalent clones of each patient and control. Clones were defined as Susac-specific if absent from the healthy and MS cohorts, from 900 to 1,300 published viral clones and from other ImmuneACCESS disease sequences. The public reads were run again by TCRdb, first through fastp at Q25 and then through MiXCR, and only productive beta chains were kept. Entries are consolidated by CDR3 protein sequence, retaining the most common genes and DNA. The V and J calls shown here were made by TCRdb, not taken from the authors' results. In this sample the table shows over 95,000 distinct CDR3 sequences, 85% to 95% of which occur a single time. In total, the top ten clones hold about 0.12% of the sample.

Peripheral blood CD8+ and CD4+ T cells from healthy donors, Susac syndrome patients and multiple sclerosis patients were profiled using high-throughput TCR beta sequencing. The healthy donors served as controls matched for age and sex. Bulk CD8+ and CD4+ T cells were purified by magnetic negative isolation, whereas CD8+ TEMRA cells were enriched by FACS. Blood was collected in EDTA tubes and processed within 24 hours, with PBMCs isolated through density gradient centrifugation. PBMCs intended for TCR sequencing were frozen in liquid nitrogen and were later thawed in a 37 degrees C water bath. The sorted or isolated CD4+, CD8+ and CD8+ TEMRA cells had a purity of 90% or higher.

Rearrangement joined TRBV29-1 to TRBJ2-7; too little of a D gene remains to name it. The receptor's source is a human donor in good health. Sequencing input: CD8+ T cells from PBMCs. The nucleotide sequence is given as TGCAGCGTTGAACCGAGTTCCTACGAGCAGTACTTC. Its protein is CSVEPSSYEQYF.